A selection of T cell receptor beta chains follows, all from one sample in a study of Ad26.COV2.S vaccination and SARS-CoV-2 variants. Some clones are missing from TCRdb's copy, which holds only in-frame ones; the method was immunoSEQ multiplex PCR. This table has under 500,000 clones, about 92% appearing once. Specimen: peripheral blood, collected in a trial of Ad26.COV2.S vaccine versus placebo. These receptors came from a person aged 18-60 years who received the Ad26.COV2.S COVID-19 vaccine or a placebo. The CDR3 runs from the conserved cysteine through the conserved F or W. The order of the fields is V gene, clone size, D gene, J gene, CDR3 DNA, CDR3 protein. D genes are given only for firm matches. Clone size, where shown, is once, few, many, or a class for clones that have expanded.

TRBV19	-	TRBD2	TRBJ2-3	TGTGCCAGTAGTATAGATCGCGGGGGGGCCGCAGATACGCAGTATTTT	CASSIDRGGAADTQYF
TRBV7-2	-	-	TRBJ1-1	TGTGCCAGCAGCTTAGCTCCGGTTCCGAACACTGAAGCTTTCTTT	CASSLAPVPNTEAFF
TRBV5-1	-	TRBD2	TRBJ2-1	TGCGCCAGCAGCCCTAGCGGGGGGGCAGTAACTGAGCAGTTCTTC	CASSPSGGAVTEQFF
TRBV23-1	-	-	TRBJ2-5	TGCGCCAGCAGTCAATCGGCTGGGTGCGGGCGTTGGGTCCAAGAGACCCAGTACTTC	CASSQSAGCGRWVQETQYF
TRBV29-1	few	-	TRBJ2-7	TGCAGCGTTGCATGGGGCAGAGTTGGGGAGCAGTACTTC	CSVAWGRVGEQYF
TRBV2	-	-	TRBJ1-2	TGTGCCAGCAGTGAAGGACATAACTATGGCTACACCTTC	CASSEGHNYGYTF
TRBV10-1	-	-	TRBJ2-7	TGCGCCAGCAGTCTCGGGCCAAACTACGAGCAGTACTTC	CASSLGPNYEQYF
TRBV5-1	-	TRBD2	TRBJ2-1	TGCGCCAGCAGCCAAGGACTAGCGGGGGGTCAAAGCTCCTACAATGAGCAGTTCTTC	CASSQGLAGGQSSYNEQFF
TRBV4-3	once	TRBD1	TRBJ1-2	TGCGCCAGCAGGGTACGACAGGGTGTGGGTGGCTACACCTTC	CASRVRQGVGGYTF
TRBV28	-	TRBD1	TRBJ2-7	TGTGCCAGCAGTTTCCCTGGGACAGGGGCCTACGAGCAGTACTTC	CASSFPGTGAYEQYF
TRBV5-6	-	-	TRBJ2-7	TGTGCCAGCAGCTTGTATACGGGTTCGAAGGGGCAGTACTTC	CASSLYTGSKGQYF
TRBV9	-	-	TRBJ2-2	TGTGCCAGCAGCGTAGGGGACTCGAACACCGGGGAGCTGTTTTTT	CASSVGDSNTGELFF
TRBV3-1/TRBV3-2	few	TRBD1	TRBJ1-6	TGTGCCAGCAGCCACCGAGGGACAGGAAATTCACCCCTCCACTTT	CASSHRGTGNSPLHF
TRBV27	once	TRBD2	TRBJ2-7	TGTGCCAGCAGTTACGGGAGGGGATTCTACGAGCAGTACTTC	CASSYGRGFYEQYF
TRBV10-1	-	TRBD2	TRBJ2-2	TGCGCCAGCAGCGAGCGGGGGGTCGCCAACACCGGGGAGCTGTTTTTT	CASSERGVANTGELFF
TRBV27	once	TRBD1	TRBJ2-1	TGTGCCAGCAGTTTATCAGGGCACCGAGGGACAGATGAGCAGTTCTTC	CASSLSGHRGTDEQFF
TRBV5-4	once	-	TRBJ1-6	TGTGCCAGCAGCTTGAGTTCCAATTCACCCCTCCACTTT	CASSLSSNSPLHF
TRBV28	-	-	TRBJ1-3	TGTGCCAGCAGTTGGGGGGGTGGTACTGGAAACACCATATATTTT	CASSWGGGTGNTIYF
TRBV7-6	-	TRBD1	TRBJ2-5	TGTGCCAGCAGCTTAGCAGCCGACAGGGTGGGAGAGACCCAGTACTTC	CASSLAADRVGETQYF
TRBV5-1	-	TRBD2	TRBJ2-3	TGCGCCAGCAGCCGGGAGGTAGCGGGGACCACAGATACGCAGTATTTT	CASSREVAGTTDTQYF
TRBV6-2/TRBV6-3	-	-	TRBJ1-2	TGTGCCAGCAGTTACCAGTATGGCTACACCTTC	CASSYQYGYTF
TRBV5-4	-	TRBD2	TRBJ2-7	TGTGCCAGCAGCTTGGCCGGGCTAGCGGGGGGGCGGGCCTACGAGCAGTACTTC	CASSLAGLAGGRAYEQYF
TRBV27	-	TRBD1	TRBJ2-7	TGTGCCAGCAGTTTCGGACAGGGGGCGGGCGAGCAGTACTTC	CASSFGQGAGEQYF
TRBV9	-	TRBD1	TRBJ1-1	TGTGCCAGCAGCGCCCACAGGGGCGGGAGGACTGAAGCTTTCTTT	CASSAHRGGRTEAFF
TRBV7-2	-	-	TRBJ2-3	TGTGCCAGCAGCTTAACTAACGGACGAACGGGGTATTTT	CASSLTNGRTGYF
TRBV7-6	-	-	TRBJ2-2	TGTGCCAGCAGCGCTAGGACAGCAAACCCCGGGGAGCTGTTTTTT	CASSARTANPGELFF
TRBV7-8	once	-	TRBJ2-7	TGTGCCAGCAGCCACAACCCTACCCTGACGACGACCACCTCCTACGAGCAGTACTTC	CASSHNPTLTTTTSYEQYF
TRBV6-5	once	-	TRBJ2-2	TGTGCCAGCAGTTACGACGACACCGGGGAGCTGTTTTTT	CASSYDDTGELFF
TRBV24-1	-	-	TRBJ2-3	TGTGCCACTACCGACACCTCCACAGATACGCAGTATTTT	CATTDTSTDTQYF
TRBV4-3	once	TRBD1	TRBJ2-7	TGCGCCAGCAGCCAAGTTCTTGGGACAGGGAATGTCGAGCAGTACTTC	CASSQVLGTGNVEQYF
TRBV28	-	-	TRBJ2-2	TGTGCCAGCAGTTTATGGGCCCCGGGAAGGCCCAGGGAGCTGTTTTTT	CASSLWAPGRPRELFF
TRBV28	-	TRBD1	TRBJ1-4	TGTGCCAGCACAGGGGGCACAACTAATGAAAAACTGTTTTTT	CASTGGTTNEKLFF
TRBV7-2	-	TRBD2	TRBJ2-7	TGTGCCAGCAGCTTAGGTGGGACTAGCTCCAACGAGCAGTACTTC	CASSLGGTSSNEQYF
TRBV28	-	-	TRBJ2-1	TGTGCCAGCAGTTTCCCTAGCAGAAGCTCCTACAATGAGCAGTTCTTC	CASSFPSRSSYNEQFF
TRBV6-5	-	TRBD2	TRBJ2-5	TGTGCCACCGAAAATGGACTAGTTAGGGAGACCCAGTACTTC	CATENGLVRETQYF
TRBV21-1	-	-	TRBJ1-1	TGTGCCAGCAGCAACAAAAATTCCGTCAGGGGTGTGGGCACTGAAGCTTTCTTT	CASSNKNSVRGVGTEAFF
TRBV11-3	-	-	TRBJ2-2	TGTGCCAGCAGGTTGGGGGAAAACACCGGGGAGCTGTTTTTT	CASRLGENTGELFF
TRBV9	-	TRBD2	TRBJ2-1	TGTGCCAGCAGCCGAGCTAGCGGGGGTTACTCCTACAATGAGCAGTTCTTC	CASSRASGGYSYNEQFF
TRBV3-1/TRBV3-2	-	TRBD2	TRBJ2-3	TGTGCCAGCAGCCCCATTAGCGGGGGGTTTGGAAATACGCAGTATTTT	CASSPISGGFGNTQYF
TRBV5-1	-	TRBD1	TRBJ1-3	TGCGCCAGCAGCTTGGTAGGGGGCGAAGGAAACACCATATATTTT	CASSLVGGEGNTIYF
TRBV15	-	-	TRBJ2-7	TGTGCCACCAGCAAAGGCTACGAGCAGTACTTC	CATSKGYEQYF
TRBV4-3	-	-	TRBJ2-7	TGCGCCAGCAGCCAACGCCCAGGTACCTACGAGCAGTACTTC	CASSQRPGTYEQYF
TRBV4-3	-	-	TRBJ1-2	TGCGCCAGCAGACAGGGTCCTAACTATGGCTACACCTTC	CASRQGPNYGYTF
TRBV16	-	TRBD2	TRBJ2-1	TGTGCCAGCAGCCAATGGGGGGGAACTTCCTACAATGAGCAGTTCTTC	CASSQWGGTSYNEQFF
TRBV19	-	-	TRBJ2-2	TGTGCCAGCAGAACGAACACCGGGGAGCTGTTTTTT	CASRTNTGELFF
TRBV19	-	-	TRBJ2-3	TGTGCCAGCCACGCCGGAGGTGCAGATACGCAGTATTTT	CASHAGGADTQYF